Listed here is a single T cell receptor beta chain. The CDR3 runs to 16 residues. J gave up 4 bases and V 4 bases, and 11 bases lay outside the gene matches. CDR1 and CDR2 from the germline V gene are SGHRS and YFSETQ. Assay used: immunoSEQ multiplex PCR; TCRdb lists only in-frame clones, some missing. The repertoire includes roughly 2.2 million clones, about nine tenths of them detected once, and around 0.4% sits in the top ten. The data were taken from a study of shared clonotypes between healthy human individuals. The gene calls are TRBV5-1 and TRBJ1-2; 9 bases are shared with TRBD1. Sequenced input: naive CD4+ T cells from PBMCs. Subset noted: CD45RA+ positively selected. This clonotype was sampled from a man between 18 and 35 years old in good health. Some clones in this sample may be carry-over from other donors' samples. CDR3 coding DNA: TGCGCCAGCAGCACCAGCACGGACAGGGGAGGCTATGGCTACACCTTC. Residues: CASSTSTDRGGYGYTF.